The clone carrying this T cell receptor beta chain was seen a few times. What it recognizes is unknown. MiXCR, run by TCRdb on the 5' RACE reads, gives a single entry per CDR3 protein. This table holds 50,000 to 75,000 distinct CDR3 sequences, more than 5.5% found once. The CDR3 is 16 amino acids. Germline CDR1 and CDR2: DFQATT and SNEGSKA (reference sequence). Trimming took 6 bases from V and 7 from J; bases not matched to a gene: 20. The source of the sample is a study of CD8 T cells in ankylosing spondylitis. Study-level findings and limits: In reactive arthritis synovial fluid and blood, some motif variants had been reported before. Seemingly characteristic of ankylosing spondylitis blood was a TCR beta motif consisting of several highly homologous variants. CD8+ by phenotype, disease-linked clones were relatively rare in peripheral blood.

The origin of this receptor is a male donor with ankylosing spondylitis. Material: synovial fluid, either unsorted or a sorted T cell fraction (not recorded which). The V and J genes are TRBV20-1 and TRBJ1-2, with TRBD1 identical over 7 bases. CDR3 protein: CSALSYPDRDLGGYTF. DNA of the CDR3: TGCAGTGCACTGTCCTATCCAGACAGGGACTTGGGTGGCTACACCTTC.